This TCR beta chain derives from a study of blood T cell repertoires in COVID-19. Study at large: Samples came from the United States, Italy and Spain, spanning acute and convalescent COVID-19. The analysed material was cDNA or gDNA that came from T cells, B-cell-depleted T cells, or PBMCs.

Germline lookup yields CDR1 SGHTA and CDR2 FQGNSA. The CDR3 runs to 15 residues. Losses at the gene ends were 1 base for V and 6 bases for J; bases not matched to a gene: 6. This clone came up a few times. Methods used by the authors: It was from reference gene primer amplification that nucleated cell counts were estimated. Assay used: immunoSEQ multiplex PCR; TCRdb lists only in-frame clones, some missing. That table furnishes V, J and clone size, whereas the DNA furnished D and trimming. The sample includes under 200,000 clones, 87% of them seen just once. This sequence was found in a man aged 18 to 29 with active or convalescent COVID-19. The rearrangement links TRBV7-2 to TRBJ2-1; TRBD2 agrees at 7 bases. The sequenced sample was peripheral blood. Here the CDR3 DNA reads TGTGCCAGCAGCTTAGTTTGGGAGGGGAGCAATGAGCAGTTCTTC. It translates to CASSLVWEGSNEQFF.